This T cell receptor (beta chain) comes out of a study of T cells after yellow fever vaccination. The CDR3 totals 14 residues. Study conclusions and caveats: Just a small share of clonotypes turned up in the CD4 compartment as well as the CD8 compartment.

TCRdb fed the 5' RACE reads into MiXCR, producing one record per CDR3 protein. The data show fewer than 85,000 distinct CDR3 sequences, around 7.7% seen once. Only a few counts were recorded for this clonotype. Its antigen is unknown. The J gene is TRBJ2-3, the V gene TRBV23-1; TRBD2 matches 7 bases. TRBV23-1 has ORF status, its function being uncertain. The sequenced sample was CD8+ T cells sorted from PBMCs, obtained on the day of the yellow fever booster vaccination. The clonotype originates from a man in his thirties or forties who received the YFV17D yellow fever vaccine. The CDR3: CAAPGLAEPGTQYF. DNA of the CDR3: TGCGCAGCCCCGGGGCTAGCGGAGCCCGGTACGCAGTATTTT.